Reported below is one TCR beta chain. These data belong to a study of blood T cell repertoires in COVID-19. Study in general: Samples came from the United States, Italy and Spain, spanning acute and convalescent COVID-19. T cells, B-cell-depleted T cells, or PBMCs provided the cDNA or gDNA that served as material.

This CDR3 is built from 13 residues. Germline CDR1 LGHDT, CDR2 YNNKEL (reference sequence). Trimming left V 4 bases short and J 0 bases short, with 6 bases between. The assay was immunoSEQ multiplex PCR, and TCRdb's table has in-frame clones only and misses some. This table has around 140,000 clones, over 70% appearing once. The specimen sequenced was peripheral blood. This TCR was sampled from a woman aged 55-70 years with acute or convalescent COVID-19. The chain combines TRBV3-1 (or the pseudogene TRBV3-2) with TRBJ1-2; D is undetermined. The DNA for the CDR3 is TGTGCCAGCAGCCTCGGTGCTAACTATGGCTACACCTTC. This codes for CASSLGANYGYTF.